A single sample is the source of the 3 T cell receptor beta chains below, sequenced in a study of cytomegalovirus exposure and HLA in healthy donors. The PCR ran on 60 Vbeta and 13 Jbeta primers. Using immunoSEQ multiplex PCR, the repertoire was profiled, and TCRdb retains in-frame clones only, with some absent. The table records about 190,000 clones, roughly four fifths of them present only once. The sample was PBMCs. All receptors come from a man aged 45 to 65 in good health and CMV-seronegative.

This chain connects TRBV5-1 to TRBJ1-1; the match to TRBD1 covers 10 bases. J gave up 7 bases and V 4 bases, and 4 bases lay outside the gene matches. Looked up from germline, CDR1 is SGHRS and CDR2 is YFSETQ. The length of the CDR3 is 13 residues. The CDR3 region is CASSAGQGVEAFF. DNA of the CDR3: TGCGCCAGCAGCGCCGGACAGGGGGTTGAAGCTTTCTTT.

The J gene is TRBJ1-1, the V gene TRBV10-1; no reliable D call. This CDR3 spans 17 amino acids. Germline CDR1 and CDR2: WNHNN and SYGVQD (reference sequence). V was clipped by 2 bases and J by 0 bases, with 16 bases between them. CDR3 residues: CASSETPPAFMNTEAFF. CDR3 DNA: TGCGCCAGCAGTGAGACTCCACCTGCCTTCATGAACACTGAAGCTTTCTTT.

This chain joins TRBV29-1 and TRBJ2-7, with a tentative D call TRBD1 (5 bases). V was shortened by 4 bases and J by 7 bases, with 17 bases between the two germline ends. The CDR3 has 13 amino acids. Germline assignment: CDR1 SQVTM and CDR2 ANQGSEA. CDR3 sequence reads: CSVVGSGHGEQYF. The CDR3, as DNA: TGCAGCGTTGTGGGGTCAGGACATGGAGAGCAGTACTTC.